The source of this TCR beta chain is a study of cytomegalovirus exposure and HLA in healthy donors. Looking at the study overall: Approximately 180 million T cells yielded 120 million or so unique TCR beta sequences, as an earlier analysis found.

The primer mix had 60 Vbeta and 13 Jbeta primers. Profiling relied on immunoSEQ multiplex PCR, and the TCRdb table lists in-frame clones only, not all of them. The data hold 75,000 to 100,000 clones, with about four fifths observed a single time. Unmatched junction bases numbered 9, after V lost 6 bases and J lost 9 bases. CDR3 size: 15 residues. The V gene's germline CDR1 is MNHEY and CDR2 SVGAGI. With respect to this clone: Its antigen is currently unknown.

Study conclusions and caveats: Across donors, presence/absence analyses took sequencing depth to be roughly uniform.

This sequence joins TRBV6-5 and TRBJ1-6; 9 positions match TRBD1. The receptor's source is a young man in good health and CMV-seronegative. Input material: PBMCs. Here the CDR3 DNA reads TGTGCCAGCAGCGAGTGGGACAGGGACTCTTCACCCCTCCACTTT. Translating gives CASSEWDRDSSPLHF.